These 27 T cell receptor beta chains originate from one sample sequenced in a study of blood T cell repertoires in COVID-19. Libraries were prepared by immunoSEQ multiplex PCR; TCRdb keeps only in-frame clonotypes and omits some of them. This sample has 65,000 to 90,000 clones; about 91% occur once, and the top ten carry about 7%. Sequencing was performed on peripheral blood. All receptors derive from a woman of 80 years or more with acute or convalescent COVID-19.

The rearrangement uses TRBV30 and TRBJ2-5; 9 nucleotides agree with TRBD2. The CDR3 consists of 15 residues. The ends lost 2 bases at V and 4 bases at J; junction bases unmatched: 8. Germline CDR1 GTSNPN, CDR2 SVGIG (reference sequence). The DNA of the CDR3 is TGTGCCTGGAGTCGAGGCGGGGGGGGAATAGAGACCCAGTACTTC. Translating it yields CAWSRGGGGIETQYF.

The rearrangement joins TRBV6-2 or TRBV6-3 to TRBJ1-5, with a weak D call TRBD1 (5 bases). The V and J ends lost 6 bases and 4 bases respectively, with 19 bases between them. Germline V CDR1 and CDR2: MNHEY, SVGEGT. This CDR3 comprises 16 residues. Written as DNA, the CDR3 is TGTGCCAGCAGCCCCGGGGGGGTAGGGAAGAATCAGCCCCAGCATTTT. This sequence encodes CASSPGGVGKNQPQHF.

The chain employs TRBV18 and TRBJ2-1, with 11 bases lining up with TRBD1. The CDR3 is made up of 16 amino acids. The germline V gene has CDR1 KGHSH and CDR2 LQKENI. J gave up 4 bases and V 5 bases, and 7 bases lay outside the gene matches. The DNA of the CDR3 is TGTGCCAGCTCAAGTGCCGGGACAGGGGGTTACAATGAGCAGTTCTTC. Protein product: CASSSAGTGGYNEQFF.

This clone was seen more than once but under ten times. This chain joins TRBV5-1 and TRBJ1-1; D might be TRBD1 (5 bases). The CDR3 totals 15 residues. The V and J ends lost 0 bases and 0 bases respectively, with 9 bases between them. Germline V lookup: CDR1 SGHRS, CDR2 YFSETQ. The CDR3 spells CASSLEQGMNTEAFF. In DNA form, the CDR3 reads TGCGCCAGCAGCTTGGAGCAGGGTATGAACACTGAAGCTTTCTTT.

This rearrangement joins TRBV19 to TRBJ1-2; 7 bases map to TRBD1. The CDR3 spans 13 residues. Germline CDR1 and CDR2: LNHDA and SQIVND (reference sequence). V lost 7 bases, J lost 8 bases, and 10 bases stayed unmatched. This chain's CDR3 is CASTLDREKGYTF. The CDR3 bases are TGTGCCAGTACCTTAGACAGGGAAAAAGGCTACACCTTC.

The chain's CDR3 is CASGLPGQPNYGYTF. The CDR3 DNA reads as TGTGCTAGTGGTTTGCCTGGACAGCCGAACTATGGCTACACCTTC. The J gene is TRBJ1-2, the V gene TRBV12-5; possibly TRBD1 for D (6 bases). The CDR3 sequence is 15 residues long. CDR1 and CDR2 (germline): LGHNT, FRNRAP. Trimming pared 2 bases from V and 2 bases from J, leaving 12 bases between.

The CDR3 nucleotides are TGTGCCATCGCCGGGACAGCTGGAAACACCATATATTTT. Translation gives CAIAGTAGNTIYF. This rearrangement joins TRBV10-3 to TRBJ1-3, with 7 bases aligning to TRBD1. J lost 2 bases, V lost 8 bases, and 3 bases had no gene match. The CDR3 spans 13 residues. Germline V gene data show CDR1 as ENHRY and CDR2 as SYGVKD.

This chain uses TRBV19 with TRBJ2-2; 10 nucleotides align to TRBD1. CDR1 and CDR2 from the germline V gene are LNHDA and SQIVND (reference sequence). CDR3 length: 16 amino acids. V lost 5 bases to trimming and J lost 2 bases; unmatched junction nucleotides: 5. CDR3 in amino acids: CASSGLTGGNTGELFF. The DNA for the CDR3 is TGTGCCAGTAGTGGCCTGACAGGGGGCAACACCGGGGAGCTGTTTTTT.

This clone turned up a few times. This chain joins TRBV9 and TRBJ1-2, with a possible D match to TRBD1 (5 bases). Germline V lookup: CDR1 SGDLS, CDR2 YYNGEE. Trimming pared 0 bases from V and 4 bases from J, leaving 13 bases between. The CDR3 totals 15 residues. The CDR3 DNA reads TGTGCCAGCAGCGTAGGTTACGCGGGGCCCTATGGCTACACCTTC. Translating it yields CASSVGYAGPYGYTF.

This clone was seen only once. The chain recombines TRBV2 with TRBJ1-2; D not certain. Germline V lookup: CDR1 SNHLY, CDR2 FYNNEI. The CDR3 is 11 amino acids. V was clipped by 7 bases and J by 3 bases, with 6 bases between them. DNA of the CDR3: TGTGCCAGCACCCGTGACTATGGCTACACCTTC. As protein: CASTRDYGYTF.

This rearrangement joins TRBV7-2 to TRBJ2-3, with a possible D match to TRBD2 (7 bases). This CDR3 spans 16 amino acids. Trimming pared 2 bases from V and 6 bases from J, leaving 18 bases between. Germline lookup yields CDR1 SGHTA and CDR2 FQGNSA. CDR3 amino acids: CASSLRGGGAVDTQYF. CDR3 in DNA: TGTGCCAGCAGCTTAAGAGGAGGGGGGGCGGTGGATACGCAGTATTTT.

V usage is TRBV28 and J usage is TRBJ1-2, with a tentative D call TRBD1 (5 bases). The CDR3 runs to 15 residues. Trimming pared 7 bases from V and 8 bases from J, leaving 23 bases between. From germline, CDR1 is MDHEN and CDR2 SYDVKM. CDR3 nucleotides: TGTGCCAGCATCCACGGGGGGGAGGCACCCATAGGCTACACCTTC. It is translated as CASIHGGEAPIGYTF.

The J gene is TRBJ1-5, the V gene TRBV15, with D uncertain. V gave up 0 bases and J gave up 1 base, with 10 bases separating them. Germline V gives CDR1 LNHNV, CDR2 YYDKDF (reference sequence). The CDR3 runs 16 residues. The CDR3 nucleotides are TGTGCCACCAGCAGAGAACAGATTGAGAGCAATCAGCCCCAGCATTTT. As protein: CATSREQIESNQPQHF.

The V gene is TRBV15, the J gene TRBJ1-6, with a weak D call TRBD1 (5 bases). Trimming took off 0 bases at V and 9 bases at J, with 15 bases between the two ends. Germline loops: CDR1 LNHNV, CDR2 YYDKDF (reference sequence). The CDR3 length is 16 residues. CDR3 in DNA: TGTGCCACCAGCAGAGATCTGTTAAGGCAGGGTTCACCCCTCCACTTT. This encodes CATSRDLLRQGSPLHF.

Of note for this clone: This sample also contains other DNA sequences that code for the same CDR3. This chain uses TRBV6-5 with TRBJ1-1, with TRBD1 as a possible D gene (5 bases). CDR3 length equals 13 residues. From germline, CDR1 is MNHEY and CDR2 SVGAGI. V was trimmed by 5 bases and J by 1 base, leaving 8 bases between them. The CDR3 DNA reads TGTGCCAGCAGTCCGACAGAGAACACTGAAGCTTTCTTT. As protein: CASSPTENTEAFF.

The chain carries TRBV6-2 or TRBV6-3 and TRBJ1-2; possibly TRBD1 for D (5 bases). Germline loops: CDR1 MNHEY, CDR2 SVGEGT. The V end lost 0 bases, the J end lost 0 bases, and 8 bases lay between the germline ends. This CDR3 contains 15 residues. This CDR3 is CASSYSSGPNYGYTF. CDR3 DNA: TGTGCCAGCAGTTACTCCTCAGGGCCTAACTATGGCTACACCTTC.

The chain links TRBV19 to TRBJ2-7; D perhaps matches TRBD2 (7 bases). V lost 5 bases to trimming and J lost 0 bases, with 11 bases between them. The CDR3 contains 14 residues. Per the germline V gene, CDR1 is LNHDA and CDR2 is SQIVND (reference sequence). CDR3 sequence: CASSYGGLSYEQYF. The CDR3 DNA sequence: TGTGCCAGTAGTTACGGGGGGCTCTCCTACGAGCAGTACTTC.

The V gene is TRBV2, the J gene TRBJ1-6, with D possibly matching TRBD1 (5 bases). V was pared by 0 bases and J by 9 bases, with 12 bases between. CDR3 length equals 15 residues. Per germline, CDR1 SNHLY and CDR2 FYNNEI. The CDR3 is CASSEAMGRGSPLHF. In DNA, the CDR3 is TGTGCCAGCAGTGAAGCCATGGGGCGGGGTTCACCCCTCCACTTT. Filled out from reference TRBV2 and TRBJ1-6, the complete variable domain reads EPEVTQTPSHQVTQMGQEVILRCVPISNHLYFYWYRQILGQKVEFLVSFYNNEISEKSEIFDDQFSVERPDGSNFTLKIRSTKLEDSAMYFCASSEAMGRGSPLHFGNGTRLTVT.

CDR3 sequence reads: CASSFWQGVRETQYF. The DNA for the CDR3 is TGTGCCAGCAGCTTTTGGCAGGGGGTGAGGGAGACCCAGTACTTC. V usage is TRBV5-6 and J usage is TRBJ2-5; 7 bases are a match to TRBD1. Germline values: CDR1 SGHDT, CDR2 YYEEEE. The V and J ends lost 2 bases and 5 bases, in that order; junction bases with no gene match: 9. This CDR3 region has 15 residues.

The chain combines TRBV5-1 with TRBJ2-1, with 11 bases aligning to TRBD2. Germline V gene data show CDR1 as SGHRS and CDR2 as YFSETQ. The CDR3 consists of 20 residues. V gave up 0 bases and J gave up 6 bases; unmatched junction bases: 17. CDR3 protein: CASSLVAGISGLAGGNEQFF. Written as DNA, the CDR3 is TGCGCCAGCAGCTTGGTAGCAGGGATCTCCGGACTAGCGGGTGGCAATGAGCAGTTCTTC.

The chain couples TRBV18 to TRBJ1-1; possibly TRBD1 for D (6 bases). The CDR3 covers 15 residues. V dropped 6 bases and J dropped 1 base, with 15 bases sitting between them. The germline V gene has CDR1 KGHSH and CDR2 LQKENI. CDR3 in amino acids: CASSQGQLRNTEAFF. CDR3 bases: TGTGCCAGCTCGCAAGGACAGCTAAGGAACACTGAAGCTTTCTTT.

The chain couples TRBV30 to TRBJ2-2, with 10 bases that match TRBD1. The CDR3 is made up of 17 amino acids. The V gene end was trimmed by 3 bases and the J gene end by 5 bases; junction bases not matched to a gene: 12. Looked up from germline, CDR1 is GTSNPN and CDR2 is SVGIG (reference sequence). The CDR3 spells CAWSVRVGTGETGELFF. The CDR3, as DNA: TGTGCCTGGAGCGTAAGGGTCGGGACAGGGGAGACCGGGGAGCTGTTTTTT.

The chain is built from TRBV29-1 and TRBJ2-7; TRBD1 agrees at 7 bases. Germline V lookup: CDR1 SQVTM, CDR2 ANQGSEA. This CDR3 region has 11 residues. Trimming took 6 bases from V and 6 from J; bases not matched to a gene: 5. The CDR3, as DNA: TGCAGCGTGCGGACAGGAGGCGAGCAGTACTTC. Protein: CSVRTGGEQYF.

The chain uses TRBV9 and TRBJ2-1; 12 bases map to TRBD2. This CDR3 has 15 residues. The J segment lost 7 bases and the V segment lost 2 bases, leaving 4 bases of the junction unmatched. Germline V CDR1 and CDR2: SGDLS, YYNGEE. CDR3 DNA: TGTGCCAGCAGCGTGGCTAGCGGGGGGGGTAATGAGCAGTTCTTC. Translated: CASSVASGGGNEQFF. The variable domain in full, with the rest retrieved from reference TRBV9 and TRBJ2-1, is DSGVTQTPKHLITATGQRVTLRCSPRSGDLSVYWYQQSLDQGLQFLIQYYNGEERAKGNILERFSAQQFPDLHSELNLSSLELGDSALYFCASSVASGGGNEQFFGPGTRLTVL.

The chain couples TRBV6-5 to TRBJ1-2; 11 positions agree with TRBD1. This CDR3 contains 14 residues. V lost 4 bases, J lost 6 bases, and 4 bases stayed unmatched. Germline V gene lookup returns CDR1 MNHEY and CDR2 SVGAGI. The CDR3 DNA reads TGTGCCAGCAGTTCGGGACAGGGGGGGCATGGCTACACCTTC. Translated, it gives CASSSGQGGHGYTF.

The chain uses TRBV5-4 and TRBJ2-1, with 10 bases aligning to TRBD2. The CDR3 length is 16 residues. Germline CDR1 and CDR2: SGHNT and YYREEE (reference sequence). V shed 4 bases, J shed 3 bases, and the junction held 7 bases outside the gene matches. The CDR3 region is CASSMASGRVYNEQFF. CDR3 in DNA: TGTGCCAGCAGCATGGCCAGCGGGAGGGTCTACAATGAGCAGTTCTTC. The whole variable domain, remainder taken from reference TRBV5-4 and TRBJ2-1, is ETGVTQSPTHLIKTRGQQVTLRCSSQSGHNTVSWYQQALGQGPQFIFQYYREEENGRGNFPPRFSGLQFPNYSSELNVNALELDDSALYLCASSMASGRVYNEQFFGPGTRLTVL.

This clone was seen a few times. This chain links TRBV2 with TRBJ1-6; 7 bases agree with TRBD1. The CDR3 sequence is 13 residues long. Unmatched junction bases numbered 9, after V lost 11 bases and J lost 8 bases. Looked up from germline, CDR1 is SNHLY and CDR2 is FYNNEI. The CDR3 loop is CAVIRDRYSPLHF. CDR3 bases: TGTGCCGTCATCCGGGACAGATATTCACCCCTCCACTTT.